This T cell receptor beta chain comes out of a study of T cells in Graves' hyperthyroidism and ophthalmopathy. Study-level background: Peripheral blood collection took place at initial diagnosis, before any treatment.

General study results and limits: Ophthalmopathy and stable hyperthyroidism were told apart by a 13 V-J model.

Using RNA transcripts as the source, TCR beta CDR3 regions were amplified. Carried out on the TCR CDR3, a first-round RT-PCR used the HTBI primer set. In TCRdb, the multiplex PCR reads were re-called with MiXCR into one record per CDR3 protein. The sample holds roughly 600,000 distinct CDR3 sequences, approximately 14% seen once. Germline-derived CDR1 and CDR2 are MNHEY and SVGAGI. CDR3 size: 14 residues. To note about this clonotype: Antigen: not known. Germline is not matched at one junction end, which may reflect a read error.

Diagnoses rested on clinical symptoms, serum thyroxine and TRAb, thyroid ultrasound and orbital computed tomography. The PBMCs studied were ones that came from 8.5 to 10 ml fresh peripheral blood. V and J are TRBV6-5 and TRBJ2-1; D uncertain. Input material: blood. This clonotype was obtained from a woman aged 50 to 60 with Graves' ophthalmopathy. CDR3 region: CASSDSYRLRRQFF. CDR3 nucleotides: TGTGCCAGCAGTGACTCTTATCGACTGCGAAGGCAGTTCTTC.